This T cell receptor (beta chain) comes out of a study of T cells after yellow fever vaccination. Study-wide points: It was a small share of clonotypes that appeared in both CD4 and CD8 compartments.

The V segment lost 6 bases and the J segment 8 bases; nucleotides outside the gene matches: 12. CDR3 size: 14 residues. Conversion of TCR transcripts into cDNA relied on 5'RACE template switching, which added a universal primer site and UMIs. TCRdb passed the 5' RACE reads through MiXCR, listing each CDR3 protein once. Of hundreds of thousands of distinct CDR3 sequences in the sample, roughly 8% were seen once. This clonotype was detected many times. Its antigen is as yet unknown. This specimen was PBMCs, taken around 45 days after the first yellow fever vaccination. This TCR was recovered from a man between 18 and 35 years old who received the YFV17D yellow fever vaccine. The chain combines TRBV12-3 or TRBV12-4 with TRBJ1-2, with TRBD1 identical over 7 bases. The CDR3 DNA reads as TGTGCCAGCAGAAAACAGGGGATGGACTTAGGCTACACCTTC. Translating gives CASRKQGMDLGYTF.